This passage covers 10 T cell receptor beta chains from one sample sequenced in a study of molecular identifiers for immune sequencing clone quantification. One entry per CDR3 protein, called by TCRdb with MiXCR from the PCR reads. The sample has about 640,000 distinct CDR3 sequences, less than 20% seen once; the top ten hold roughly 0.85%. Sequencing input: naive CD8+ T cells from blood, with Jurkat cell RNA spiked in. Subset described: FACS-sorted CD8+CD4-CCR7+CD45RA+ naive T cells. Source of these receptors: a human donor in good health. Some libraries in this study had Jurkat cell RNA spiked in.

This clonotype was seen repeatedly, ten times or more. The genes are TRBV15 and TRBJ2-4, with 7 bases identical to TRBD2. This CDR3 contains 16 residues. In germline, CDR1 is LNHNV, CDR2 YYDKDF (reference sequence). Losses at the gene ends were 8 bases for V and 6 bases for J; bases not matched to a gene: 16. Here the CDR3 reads CATSVGRGTGGNIQYF. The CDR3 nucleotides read TGTGCCACCTCCGTCGGCCGGGGGACGGGAGGAAACATTCAGTACTTC.

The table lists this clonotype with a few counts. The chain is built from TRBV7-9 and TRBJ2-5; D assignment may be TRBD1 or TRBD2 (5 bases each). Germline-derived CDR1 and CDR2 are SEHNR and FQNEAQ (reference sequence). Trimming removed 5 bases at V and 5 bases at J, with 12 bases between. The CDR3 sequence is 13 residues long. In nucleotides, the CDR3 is TGTGCCAGCAGCAGGGACCCCCAGGAGACCCAGTACTTC. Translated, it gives CASSRDPQETQYF.

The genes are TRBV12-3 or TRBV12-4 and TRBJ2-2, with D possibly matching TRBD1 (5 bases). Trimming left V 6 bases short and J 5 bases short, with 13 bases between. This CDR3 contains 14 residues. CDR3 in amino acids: CASRPDSITGELFF. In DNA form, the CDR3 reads TGTGCCAGCAGACCCGACAGTATTACCGGGGAGCTGTTTTTT.

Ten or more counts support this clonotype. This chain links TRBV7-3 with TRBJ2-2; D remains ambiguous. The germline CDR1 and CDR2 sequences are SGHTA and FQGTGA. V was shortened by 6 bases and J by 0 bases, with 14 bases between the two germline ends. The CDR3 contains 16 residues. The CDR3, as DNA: TGTGCCAGCAGTCCAGACAATCCCTCGAACACCGGGGAGCTGTTTTTT. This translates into CASSPDNPSNTGELFF.

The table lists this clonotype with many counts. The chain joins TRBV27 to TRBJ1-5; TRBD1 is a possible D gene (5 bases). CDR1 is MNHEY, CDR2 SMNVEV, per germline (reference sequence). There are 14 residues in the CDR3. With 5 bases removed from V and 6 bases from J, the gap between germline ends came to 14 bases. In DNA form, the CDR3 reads TGTGCCAGCAGTCCCCGTGGCGGGGCTCAGCCCCAGCATTTT. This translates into CASSPRGGAQPQHF.

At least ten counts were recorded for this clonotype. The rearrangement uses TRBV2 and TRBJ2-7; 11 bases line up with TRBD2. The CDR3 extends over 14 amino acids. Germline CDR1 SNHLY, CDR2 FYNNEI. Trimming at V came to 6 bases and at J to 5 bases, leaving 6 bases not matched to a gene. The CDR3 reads CASSNSGRAHEQYF. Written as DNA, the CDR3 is TGTGCCAGCAGCAATAGCGGGAGGGCCCACGAGCAGTACTTC.

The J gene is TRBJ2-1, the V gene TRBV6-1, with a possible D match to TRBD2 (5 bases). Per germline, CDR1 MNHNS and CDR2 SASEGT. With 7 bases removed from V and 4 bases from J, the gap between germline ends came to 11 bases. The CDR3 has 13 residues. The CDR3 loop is CASKDGMYNEQFF. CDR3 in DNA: TGTGCCAGCAAGGACGGGATGTACAATGAGCAGTTCTTC.

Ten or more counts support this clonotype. The CDR3 region is CASSPRGANEAFF. CDR3 coding DNA: TGTGCCAGCTCCCCAAGGGGGGCTAATGAAGCTTTCTTT. The chain has TRBV6-5 and TRBJ1-1; D is possibly TRBD1 (6 bases). The germline CDR1 and CDR2 sequences are MNHEY and SVGAGI. The CDR3 is 13 amino acids. V lost 8 bases, J lost 7 bases, and 17 bases lay in between.

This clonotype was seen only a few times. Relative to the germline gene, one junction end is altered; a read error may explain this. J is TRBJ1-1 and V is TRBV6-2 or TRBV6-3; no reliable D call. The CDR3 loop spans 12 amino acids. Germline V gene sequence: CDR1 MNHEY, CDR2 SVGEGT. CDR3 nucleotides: TGTGCCGGCAGATTTCCCCCGGTTGAAGCTTTCTTT. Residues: CAGRFPPVEAFF.

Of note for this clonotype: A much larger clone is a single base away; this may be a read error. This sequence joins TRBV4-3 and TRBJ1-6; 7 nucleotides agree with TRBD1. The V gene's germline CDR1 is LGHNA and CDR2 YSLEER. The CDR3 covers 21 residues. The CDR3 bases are TGCGCCAGCAGCCAACCCGTACATCAAGGGGGCCTACCTACCTATAATTCACCCATCCACTTT. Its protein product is CASSQPVHQGGLPTYNSPIHF.